This entry describes one T cell receptor (beta chain). The antigen remains unidentified. The trim removed 3 bases at V and 3 bases at J, leaving 5 bases unmatched. The CDR3 has 15 amino acids. Germline values: CDR1 SGHTA, CDR2 FQGNSA. Staff drew 9 to 10 milliliters of peripheral blood from each donor. A second 7 to 11 cycle PCR used barcoded and J-beta primers. Every sample gave at least 2.5 million paired-end reads containing CDR3. TCRdb used MiXCR to reprocess the 5' RACE reads, holding one entry per CDR3 protein. The data show about 570,000 distinct CDR3 sequences, 25% to 30% seen once. The data derive from a study of blood T cells in healthy people across ages. Points from the study as a whole: The donors' CMV status was not determined, possibly confounding changes in expanded clonotypes.

This rearrangement joins TRBV7-2 to TRBJ2-3; TRBD2 matches 8 bases. Sequenced input: blood. The TCR originated in a woman in her 70s in good health. The CDR3 region is CASSLIGGATDTQYF. DNA for the CDR3: TGTGCCAGCAGCTTGATCGGGGGGGCTACAGATACGCAGTATTTT. Together with reference TRBV7-2 and TRBJ2-3, the CDR3 gives the full variable domain: GAGVSQSPSNKVTEKGKDVELRCDPISGHTALYWYRQSLGQGLEFLIYFQGNSAPDKSGLPSDRFSAERTGGSVSTLTIQRTQQEDSAVYLCASSLIGGATDTQYFGPGTRLTVL.